This paragraph covers one T cell receptor beta chain sequence. Clones were sequenced by immunoSEQ multiplex PCR, and TCRdb holds only the in-frame ones, with some missing. This table has hundreds of thousands of clones, around 90% appearing once. The germline CDR1 and CDR2 sequences are KGHSH and LQKENI. This CDR3 has 16 amino acids. V lost 2 bases, J lost 3 bases, and 15 bases lay in between. This sample was taken from a study of blood T cell repertoires in COVID-19. Participants came from about 23 US areas, aged about 18 to 95 years. Researchers sorted participants into cohorts using their self-reported clinical history.

The sequence came from a woman aged 25 to 39 who had recovered from COVID-19. The sample taken for sequencing was PBMCs or T cells enriched from blood (not recorded which). This chain uses TRBV18 with TRBJ2-3; possible D gene TRBD2, 6 bases. The DNA of the CDR3 is TGTGCCAGCTCACCATTGGGGGGATTACGTACAGATACGCAGTATTTT. Amino acid sequence: CASSPLGGLRTDTQYF.